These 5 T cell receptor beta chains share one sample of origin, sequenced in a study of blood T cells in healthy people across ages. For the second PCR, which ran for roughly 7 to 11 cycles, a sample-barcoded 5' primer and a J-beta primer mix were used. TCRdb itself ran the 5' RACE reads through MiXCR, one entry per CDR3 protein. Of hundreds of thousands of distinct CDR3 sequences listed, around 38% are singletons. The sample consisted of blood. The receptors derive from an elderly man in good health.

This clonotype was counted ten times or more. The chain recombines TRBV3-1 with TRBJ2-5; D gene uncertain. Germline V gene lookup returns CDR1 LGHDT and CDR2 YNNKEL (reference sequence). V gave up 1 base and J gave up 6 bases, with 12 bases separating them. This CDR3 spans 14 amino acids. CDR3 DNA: TGTGCCAGCAGCCAAGGGAGAGGTCGGAAGACCCAGTACTTC. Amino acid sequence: CASSQGRGRKTQYF.

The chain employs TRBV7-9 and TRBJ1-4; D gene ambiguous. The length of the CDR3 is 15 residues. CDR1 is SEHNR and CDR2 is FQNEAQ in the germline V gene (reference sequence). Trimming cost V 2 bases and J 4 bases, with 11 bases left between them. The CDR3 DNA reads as TGTGCCAGCAGCTTAACGACAACAGATAATGAAAAACTGTTTTTT. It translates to CASSLTTTDNEKLFF.

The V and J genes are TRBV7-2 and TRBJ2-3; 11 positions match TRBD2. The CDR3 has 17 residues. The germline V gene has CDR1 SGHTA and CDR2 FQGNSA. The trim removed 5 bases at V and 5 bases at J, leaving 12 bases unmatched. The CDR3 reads CASSLAQLAGVRDTQYF. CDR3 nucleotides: TGTGCCAGCAGCCTCGCCCAACTAGCGGGGGTTCGAGATACGCAGTATTTT.

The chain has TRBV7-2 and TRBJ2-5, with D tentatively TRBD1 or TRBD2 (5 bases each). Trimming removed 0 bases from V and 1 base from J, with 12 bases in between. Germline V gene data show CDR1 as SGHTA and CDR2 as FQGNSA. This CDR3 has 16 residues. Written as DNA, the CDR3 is TGTGCCAGCAGCTTAGCGCTTGGGGGACCCCAAGAGACCCAGTACTTC. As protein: CASSLALGGPQETQYF.

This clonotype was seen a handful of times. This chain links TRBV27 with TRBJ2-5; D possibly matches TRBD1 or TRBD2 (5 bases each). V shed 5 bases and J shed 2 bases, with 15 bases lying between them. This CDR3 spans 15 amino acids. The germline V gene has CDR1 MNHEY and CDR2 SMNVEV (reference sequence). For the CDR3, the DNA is TGTGCCAGCAGTGAGGCCCAGGGCGGGCAAGAGACCCAGTACTTC. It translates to CASSEAQGGQETQYF.